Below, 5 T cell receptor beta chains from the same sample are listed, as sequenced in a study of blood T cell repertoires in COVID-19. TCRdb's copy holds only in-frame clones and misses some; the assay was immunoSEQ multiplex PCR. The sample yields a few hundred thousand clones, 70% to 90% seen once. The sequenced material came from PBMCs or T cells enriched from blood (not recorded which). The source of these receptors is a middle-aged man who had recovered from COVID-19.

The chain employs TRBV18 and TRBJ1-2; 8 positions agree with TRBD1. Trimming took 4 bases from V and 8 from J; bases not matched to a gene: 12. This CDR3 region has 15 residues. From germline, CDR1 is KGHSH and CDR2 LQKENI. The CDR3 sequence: CASSHYDPTGEGYTF. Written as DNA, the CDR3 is TGTGCCAGCTCACACTACGACCCGACAGGGGAAGGCTACACCTTC.

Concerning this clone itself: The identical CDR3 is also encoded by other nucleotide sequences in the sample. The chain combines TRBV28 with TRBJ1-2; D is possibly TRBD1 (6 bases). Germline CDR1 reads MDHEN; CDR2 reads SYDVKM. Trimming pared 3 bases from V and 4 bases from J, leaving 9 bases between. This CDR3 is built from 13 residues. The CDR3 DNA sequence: TGTGCCAGCAGTTTGGGGGGGCTCTATGGCTACACCTTC. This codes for CASSLGGLYGYTF.

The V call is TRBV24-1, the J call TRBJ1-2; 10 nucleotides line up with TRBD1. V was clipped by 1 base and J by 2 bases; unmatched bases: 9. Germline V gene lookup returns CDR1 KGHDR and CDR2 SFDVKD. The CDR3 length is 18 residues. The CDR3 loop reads CATSDLPDRGRGNYGYTF. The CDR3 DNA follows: TGTGCCACCAGTGATTTACCCGACAGGGGGCGCGGGAACTATGGCTACACCTTC.

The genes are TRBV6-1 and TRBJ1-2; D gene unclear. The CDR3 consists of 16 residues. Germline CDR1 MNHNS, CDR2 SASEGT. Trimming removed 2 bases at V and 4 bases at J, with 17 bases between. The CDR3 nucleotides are TGTGCCAGCAGTGAAAGCGGCGTTTTAATGGGCTATGGCTACACCTTC. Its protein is CASSESGVLMGYGYTF.

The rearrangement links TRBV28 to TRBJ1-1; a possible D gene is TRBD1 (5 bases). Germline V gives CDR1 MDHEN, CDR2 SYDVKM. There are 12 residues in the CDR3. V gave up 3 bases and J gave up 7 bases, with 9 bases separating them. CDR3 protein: CASSFVDSEAFF. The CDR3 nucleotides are TGTGCCAGCAGTTTTGTAGACAGTGAAGCTTTCTTT.